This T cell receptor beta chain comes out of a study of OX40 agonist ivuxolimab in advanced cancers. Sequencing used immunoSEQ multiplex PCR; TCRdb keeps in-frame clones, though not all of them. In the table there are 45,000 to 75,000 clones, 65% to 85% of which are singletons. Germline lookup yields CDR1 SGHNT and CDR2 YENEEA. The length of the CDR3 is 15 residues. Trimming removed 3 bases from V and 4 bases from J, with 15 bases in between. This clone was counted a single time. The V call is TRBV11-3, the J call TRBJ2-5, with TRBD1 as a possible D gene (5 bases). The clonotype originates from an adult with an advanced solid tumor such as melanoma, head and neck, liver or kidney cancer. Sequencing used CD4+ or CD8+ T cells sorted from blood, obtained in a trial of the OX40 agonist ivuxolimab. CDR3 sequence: CASSLEARQGETQYF. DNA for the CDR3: TGTGCCAGCAGCTTGGAAGCGAGGCAGGGAGAGACCCAGTACTTC.